The 30 T cell receptor beta chains listed next were all sequenced from one sample in a study of long-term antiretroviral therapy in people with HIV. The assay, immunoSEQ v3.0, was run at survey level. Data came from immunoSEQ multiplex PCR; TCRdb stores just in-frame clones and leaves some out. The table shows under 20,000 clones, with around 83% occurring only once. Sequenced here: unsorted PBMCs, sampled just before starting antiretroviral therapy. The receptor source for this set is a man aged 35-49 years with HIV.

The chain is built from TRBV5-4 and TRBJ1-2; possible D gene TRBD1, 6 bases. This CDR3 comprises 13 residues. Trimming removed 4 bases from V and 2 bases from J, with 9 bases in between. Germline CDR1 and CDR2: SGHNT and YYREEE (reference sequence). The CDR3 loop is CASSPDRNYGYTF. For the CDR3, the DNA is TGTGCCAGCAGCCCGGACAGAAACTATGGCTACACCTTC.

The chain links TRBV11-2 to TRBJ1-1; D gene unclear. This CDR3 comprises 12 residues. Germline V gene lookup returns CDR1 SGHAT and CDR2 FQNNGV. Trimming shortened V by 2 bases and J by 4 bases, and 5 bases separated the two germline ends. This CDR3 reads CASSLIRTEAFF. The CDR3 DNA sequence: TGTGCCAGCAGCTTAATCCGCACTGAAGCTTTCTTT.

J is TRBJ1-1 and V is TRBV2; 8 nucleotides agree with TRBD1. With 1 base clipped from V and 4 bases from J, the junction kept 2 bases outside the gene matches. CDR1 and CDR2 from the germline V gene are SNHLY and FYNNEI. This CDR3 is built from 14 residues. CDR3 sequence reads: CASSEGTGSTEAFF. Written as DNA, the CDR3 is TGTGCCAGCAGTGAAGGGACAGGGAGCACTGAAGCTTTCTTT.

V and J are TRBV25-1 and TRBJ2-2, with D possibly TRBD2 on 5 matching bases. Germline V gene data show CDR1 as MGHDK and CDR2 as SYGVNS. Trimming left V 3 bases short and J 5 bases short, with 13 bases between. There are 15 residues in the CDR3. The DNA for the CDR3 is TGTGCCAGCAGTGAGGCGGGCGCCTTAACCGGGGAGCTGTTTTTT. Its protein product is CASSEAGALTGELFF. Drawing the rest from reference TRBV25-1 and TRBJ2-2, the complete variable domain is EADIYQTPRYLVIGTGKKITLECSQTMGHDKMYWYQQDPGMELHLIHYSYGVNSTEKGDLSSESTVSRIRTEHFPLTLESARPSHTSQYLCASSEAGALTGELFFGEGSRLTVL.

This clone was recorded only once. The V call is TRBV5-5, the J call TRBJ2-3, with D perhaps TRBD1 (5 bases). The ends were cut back, 0 bases at V and 0 bases at J, with 8 bases in the middle. Germline V gives CDR1 SGHKS, CDR2 YYEKEE (reference sequence). The CDR3 is 15 amino acids. The CDR3 DNA reads TGTGCCAGCAGCTTGGAGGGGTATAGCACAGATACGCAGTATTTT. Protein sequence: CASSLEGYSTDTQYF.

The chain combines TRBV2 with TRBJ2-7, with 7 bases matching TRBD1. V shed 6 bases and J 5 bases; nucleotides not matched to a gene: 7. Germline assignment: CDR1 SNHLY and CDR2 FYNNEI. This CDR3 is 13 amino acids long. CDR3 DNA sequence: TGTGCCAGCAGAGTAGGACAGGCCAACGAGCAGTACTTC. This gives the protein CASRVGQANEQYF.

The V call is TRBV7-6, the J call TRBJ2-2, with 7 bases fitting TRBD2. Germline CDR1 and CDR2: SGHVS and FNYEAQ. After removal of 2 bases from V and 0 bases from J, the junction contained 6 bases not matched to a gene. The CDR3 covers 17 residues. CDR3 in amino acids: CASSLSVGGTNTGELFF. CDR3 DNA: TGTGCCAGCAGCTTATCAGTGGGAGGGACGAACACCGGGGAGCTGTTTTTT.

V and J are TRBV30 and TRBJ1-6, with 7 bases lining up with TRBD1. The CDR3 consists of 14 residues. Trimming cost V 3 bases and J 5 bases; bases outside gene matches: 4. In germline, CDR1 is GTSNPN, CDR2 SVGIG (reference sequence). CDR3 coding DNA: TGTGCCTGGAGCGCAGGACAGGATAATTCACCCCTCCACTTT. It yields the protein CAWSAGQDNSPLHF.

The rearrangement links TRBV7-9 to TRBJ2-1, with 12 bases aligning to TRBD2. Trimming took 2 bases from V and 4 from J; bases not matched to a gene: 3. Germline V CDR1 and CDR2: SEHNR, FQNEAQ (reference sequence). The CDR3 is made up of 16 amino acids. The CDR3 DNA reads as TGTGCCAGCAGCTTACCTAGCGGGGGGGGATACAATGAGCAGTTCTTC. Encoded protein: CASSLPSGGGYNEQFF.

The chain joins TRBV6-1 to TRBJ1-2, with 7 positions matching TRBD1. CDR3 length equals 13 residues. J gave up 8 bases and V 2 bases, and 5 bases lay outside the gene matches. Germline lookup yields CDR1 MNHNS and CDR2 SASEGT. DNA of the CDR3: TGTGCCAGCAGTGAAAACAGGGGAAGAGGCTACACCTTC. Translated: CASSENRGRGYTF.

Only one count was recorded for this clone. The chain uses TRBV2 and TRBJ2-7; TRBD1 matches 10 bases. The V segment lost 7 bases and the J segment 4 bases; nucleotides outside the gene matches: 7. CDR3 size: 14 residues. The germline CDR1 and CDR2 sequences are SNHLY and FYNNEI. CDR3 region: CASTPDRGSYEQYF. The CDR3 coding sequence is TGTGCCAGCACTCCGGACAGGGGGTCTTACGAGCAGTACTTC.

This clone has just a few counts. The chain carries TRBV16 and TRBJ1-2; D not certain. This CDR3 has 12 amino acids. Germline V CDR1 and CDR2: KGHSY, FQNENV. V was cut by 4 bases and J by 7 bases, with 10 bases left in between. The CDR3 loop is CASSPQSVGYTF. The CDR3 DNA follows: TGTGCCAGCAGCCCTCAGTCCGTTGGCTACACCTTC.

The chain recombines TRBV30 with TRBJ1-1; no reliable D call. The CDR3 loop spans 15 amino acids. The germline gives CDR1 GTSNPN, CDR2 SVGIG (reference sequence). Trimming left V 2 bases short and J 7 bases short, with 20 bases between. CDR3 region: CAWSPFIGLALEAFF. CDR3 bases: TGTGCCTGGAGTCCCTTCATAGGATTGGCCCTTGAAGCTTTCTTT.

This clone was found a few times. The chain joins TRBV4-1 to TRBJ1-2; 10 bases map to TRBD1. Germline CDR1 reads MGHRA; CDR2 reads YSYEKL. J gave up 5 bases and V 1 base, and 10 bases lay outside the gene matches. The CDR3 is made up of 17 amino acids. Here the CDR3 reads CASSQAPGTGAHYGYTF. The CDR3 DNA is TGCGCCAGCAGCCAAGCACCCGGGACAGGGGCACATTATGGCTACACCTTC.

This chain joins TRBV6-5 and TRBJ1-2; 7 bases match TRBD1. The length of the CDR3 is 15 residues. Germline V gene sequence: CDR1 MNHEY, CDR2 SVGAGI. The trim removed 4 bases at V and 6 bases at J, leaving 11 bases unmatched. The CDR3 sequence: CASSFTTGRRNGYTF. The CDR3 region has the DNA TGTGCCAGCAGTTTCACGACAGGGAGAAGGAATGGCTACACCTTC.

This chain's CDR3 is CASRSPGSSYEQYF. The CDR3 DNA follows: TGTGCCAGCAGGTCCCCAGGAAGCTCCTACGAGCAGTACTTC. This chain connects TRBV27 to TRBJ2-7; D ambiguous. The CDR3 loop spans 14 amino acids. The ends were cut back, 6 bases at V and 0 bases at J, with 12 bases in the middle. Germline-derived CDR1 and CDR2 are MNHEY and SMNVEV (reference sequence).

This clone was recorded a few times. V is TRBV4-1 and J is TRBJ1-4, with D perhaps matching TRBD1 (5 bases). The CDR3 covers 15 residues. From germline, CDR1 is MGHRA and CDR2 YSYEKL. V was clipped by 2 bases and J by 5 bases, with 12 bases between them. CDR3 sequence (DNA): TGCGCCAGCAGCCAACTGGGACGGTTGAATGAAAAACTGTTTTTT. Its protein is CASSQLGRLNEKLFF.

The chain recombines TRBV15 with TRBJ2-5; 12 positions match TRBD2. CDR3 length: 15 residues. Unmatched junction bases numbered 2, after V lost 1 base and J lost 5 bases. Germline CDR1 is LNHNV and CDR2 is YYDKDF (reference sequence). DNA for the CDR3: TGTGCCACCAGCAGAGGACTAGCGGGAGCGGAGACCCAGTACTTC. Protein: CATSRGLAGAETQYF.

The genes are TRBV5-1 and TRBJ1-2; D may be TRBD1 (5 bases). The ends were cut back, 0 bases at V and 3 bases at J, with 9 bases in the middle. CDR3 length equals 14 residues. The germline V gene has CDR1 SGHRS and CDR2 YFSETQ. This CDR3 reads CASSLAGGDYGYTF. The DNA of the CDR3 is TGCGCCAGCAGCTTGGCTGGGGGAGACTATGGCTACACCTTC.

This clone was counted a single time. CDR3: CAWSVGHSTDTQYF. The DNA for the CDR3 is TGTGCCTGGAGTGTAGGCCATAGCACAGATACGCAGTATTTT. V usage is TRBV30 and J usage is TRBJ2-3, with unresolved D. Germline CDR1 reads GTSNPN; CDR2 reads SVGIG (reference sequence). Trimming pared 0 bases from V and 0 bases from J, leaving 7 bases between. CDR3 length equals 14 residues.

The rearrangement joins TRBV6-6 to TRBJ2-3, with TRBD1 matching over 10 bases. Per the germline V gene, CDR1 is MNHNY and CDR2 is SVGAGI (reference sequence). This CDR3 has 14 residues. J lost 4 bases, V lost 5 bases, and 3 bases had no gene match. The CDR3 coding sequence is TGTGCCAGCAGTACCGGACAGGGGGCAGATACGCAGTATTTT. This gives the protein CASSTGQGADTQYF.

This sequence joins TRBV5-6 and TRBJ1-1; 8 bases map to TRBD1. The CDR3 length is 16 residues. V shed 0 bases, J shed 12 bases, and the junction held 16 bases outside the gene matches. Looked up from germline, CDR1 is SGHDT and CDR2 is YYEEEE. CDR3 amino acids: CASSLARRGPPVPSFF. CDR3 bases: TGTGCCAGCAGCTTGGCCCGCAGGGGGCCACCAGTCCCATCTTTCTTT.

This chain links TRBV4-2 with TRBJ2-7; TRBD2 aligns across 10 bases. Germline trimming cut 0 bases from V and 0 bases from J; bases unmatched to any gene: 5. The germline CDR1 and CDR2 sequences are LGHNA and YNFKEQ. This CDR3 is built from 17 residues. The CDR3 nucleotides are TGTGCCAGCAGCCAAGAAGAGACTAGCGGGTACTCCTACGAGCAGTACTTC. This translates into CASSQEETSGYSYEQYF.

The rearrangement joins TRBV7-3 to TRBJ2-1; 8 nucleotides agree with TRBD2. The CDR3 sequence is 15 residues long. From germline, CDR1 is SGHTA and CDR2 FQGTGA. Unmatched junction bases numbered 10, after V lost 6 bases and J lost 6 bases. The CDR3 region is CASSRSSGSTNEQFF. The CDR3 DNA reads as TGTGCCAGCAGTCGTAGCAGCGGGAGCACCAATGAGCAGTTCTTC.

This chain links TRBV12-5 with TRBJ2-7; D remains ambiguous. In germline, CDR1 is LGHNT, CDR2 FRNRAP. Between the trimmed V and J ends, which lost 2 bases and 4 bases, there was a span of 6 bases. The CDR3 runs 12 residues. CDR3 bases: TGTGCTAGTGGTTTGACTCCGTACGAGCAGTACTTC. This gives the protein CASGLTPYEQYF.

This clone appeared a single time. A junction end diverges from the germline sequence, so it may reflect a read error. CDR3 in amino acids: CASSLESAGRPFF. The CDR3 nucleotides are TGTGCCAGCAGCTTAGAAAGTGCGGGACGGCCCTTTTTC. This chain links TRBV11-3 with TRBJ2-7, with TRBD2 as a possible D gene (6 bases). The germline CDR1 and CDR2 sequences are SGHNT and YENEEA. The CDR3 length is 13 residues. Combining the CDR3 with reference TRBV11-3 and TRBJ2-7 gives the whole variable domain EAGVVQSPRYKIIEKKQPVAFWCNPISGHNTLYWYLQNLGQGPELLIRYENEEAVDDSQLPKDRFSAERLKGVDSTLKIQPAELGDSAVYLCASSLESAGRPFFGPGTRLTVT.

The V gene is TRBV10-3, the J gene TRBJ2-3; the D gene is possibly TRBD1 (5 bases). Germline values: CDR1 ENHRY, CDR2 SYGVKD. V gave up 6 bases and J gave up 0 bases, with 10 bases separating them. This CDR3 contains 14 residues. The DNA of the CDR3 is TGTGCCATCAGAAAGACAGATAGCACAGATACGCAGTATTTT. Its translation: CAIRKTDSTDTQYF.

This clone was seen more than once but under ten times. The chain couples TRBV2 to TRBJ2-7; 8 bases match TRBD1. From germline, CDR1 is SNHLY and CDR2 FYNNEI. Trimming took 8 bases from V and 3 from J; bases not matched to a gene: 15. This CDR3 region has 16 residues. CDR3 region: CASGETRDRKNYEQYF. The CDR3 coding sequence is TGTGCCAGCGGGGAGACGAGGGACAGGAAGAACTACGAGCAGTACTTC. The whole variable domain, filled in from reference TRBV2 and TRBJ2-7, reads EPEVTQTPSHQVTQMGQEVILRCVPISNHLYFYWYRQILGQKVEFLVSFYNNEISEKSEIFDDQFSVERPDGSNFTLKIRSTKLEDSAMYFCASGETRDRKNYEQYFGPGTRLTVT.

This clone was observed a single time. J is TRBJ2-1 and V is TRBV2; TRBD2 matches at 11 bases. The CDR3 length is 14 residues. The V gene end was trimmed by 8 bases and the J gene end by 8 bases; junction bases not matched to a gene: 8. The germline V gene has CDR1 SNHLY and CDR2 FYNNEI. CDR3 nucleotide sequence: TGTGCCAGCTTAGCGGGAGGGTTGTTGGATGAGCAGTTCTTC. Encoded protein: CASLAGGLLDEQFF.

The genes are TRBV10-3 and TRBJ1-2, with D possibly matching TRBD1 (6 bases). CDR1 and CDR2 (germline): ENHRY, SYGVKD. CDR3 length: 15 residues. Trimming shortened V by 4 bases and J by 4 bases, and 16 bases separated the two germline ends. This CDR3 reads CAISGKGGGGYGYTF. The CDR3 nucleotides are TGTGCCATCAGTGGAAAAGGGGGAGGGGGCTATGGCTACACCTTC.